The clone carrying this T cell receptor (beta chain) turned up a few times. Its antigen is unknown. The sample comes from a study of beta chain features in type 1 diabetes. On the study more broadly: When patients were set against healthy donors, age, gender and cell yields were similar. Whole-study results and caveats: People with Type 1 diabetes carried modestly yet significantly shorter TCRB CDR3s in all four CD4+ subsets. In comparison with healthy donors, patients had naive, central memory and Treg TCRB repertoires that appeared more similar.

V was pared by 0 bases and J by 2 bases, with 11 bases between. The CDR3 consists of 16 residues. Germline CDR1 SGHTA, CDR2 FQGNSA. Expressed TCRB transcripts were sequenced because the isolated RNA had all been reverse transcribed beforehand. Stem cell-like memory T cell samples came in at an average of approximately 930,000 reads. Produced via immunoSEQ multiplex PCR; TCRdb's table is partial and in-frame only. The profile shows around 21,000 clones, 50% of them singletons. This TCR derives from a man aged 18 to 29 in good health. Sequencing was carried out using stem cell memory CD4+ T cells from blood. The V and J genes are TRBV7-2 and TRBJ2-1; possible D gene TRBD2, 6 bases. The CDR3: CASSLAGTRTYNEQFF. The CDR3 bases are TGTGCCAGCAGCTTAGCCGGGACTCGAACCTACAATGAGCAGTTCTTC.